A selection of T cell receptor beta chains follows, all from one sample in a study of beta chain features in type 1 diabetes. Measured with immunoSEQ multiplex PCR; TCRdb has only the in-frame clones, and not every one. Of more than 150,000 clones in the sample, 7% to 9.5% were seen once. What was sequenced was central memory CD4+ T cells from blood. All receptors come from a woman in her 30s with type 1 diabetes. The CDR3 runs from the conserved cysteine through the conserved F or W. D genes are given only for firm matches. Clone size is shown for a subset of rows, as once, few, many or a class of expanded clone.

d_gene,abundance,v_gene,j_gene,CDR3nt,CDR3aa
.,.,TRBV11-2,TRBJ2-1,TGTGCCAGCAGCTTAGATTCCAGTGACAGCCTTAGGAGTGAGCAGTTCTTC,CASSLDSSDSLRSEQFF
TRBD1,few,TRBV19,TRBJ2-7,TGTGCCAGTAGCCCGGGACAGCAATACGAGCAGTACTTC,CASSPGQQYEQYF
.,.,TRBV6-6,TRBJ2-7,TGTGCCAGCAGTTACTGGGGCAGAACCTACGAGCAGTACTTC,CASSYWGRTYEQYF
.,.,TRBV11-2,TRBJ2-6,TGTGCCAGCAGCCAGAGGGTCTCTGGGGCCAACGTCCTGACTTTC,CASSQRVSGANVLTF
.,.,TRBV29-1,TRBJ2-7,TGCAGCGTTGATGGCGGGCGGCCTGGCTACGAGCAGTACTTC,CSVDGGRPGYEQYF
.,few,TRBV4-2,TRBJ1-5,TGTGCCAGCAGCCCGGTAGCAGCCGTCATGGGGCCCCAGCATTTT,CASSPVAAVMGPQHF
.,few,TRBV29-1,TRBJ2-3,TGCAGCGTTGCTCCCAGCACAGATACGCAGTATTTT,CSVAPSTDTQYF
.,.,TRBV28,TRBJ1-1,TGTGCCAGCATTAACGGAGGAGGGAACACTGAAGCTTTCTTT,CASINGGGNTEAFF
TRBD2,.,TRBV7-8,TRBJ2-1,TGTGCCAGCAGCCCCTTTCGGATCCTAGCGGGAGACTCCAATGAGCAGTTCTTC,CASSPFRILAGDSNEQFF
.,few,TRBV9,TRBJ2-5,TGTGCCAGCAGCGTAGGTGTGGCCCCGGGGACCCAGTACTTC,CASSVGVAPGTQYF
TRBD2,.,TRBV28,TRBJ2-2,TGTGCCATCCGGGGGGTTACCGGGGAGCTGTTTTTT,CAIRGVTGELFF
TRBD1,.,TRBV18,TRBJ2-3,TGTGCCAGCTCACCTGCCAAACAGGGGGCATCAGATACGCAGTATTTT,CASSPAKQGASDTQYF
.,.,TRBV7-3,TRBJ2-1,TGTGCCAGCAGCCCCCCCGGGGAGCGGAATGAGCAGTTCTTC,CASSPPGERNEQFF
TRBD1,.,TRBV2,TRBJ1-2,TGTGCCAGCAGTGGACAGGGCAACTATGGCTACACCTTC,CASSGQGNYGYTF